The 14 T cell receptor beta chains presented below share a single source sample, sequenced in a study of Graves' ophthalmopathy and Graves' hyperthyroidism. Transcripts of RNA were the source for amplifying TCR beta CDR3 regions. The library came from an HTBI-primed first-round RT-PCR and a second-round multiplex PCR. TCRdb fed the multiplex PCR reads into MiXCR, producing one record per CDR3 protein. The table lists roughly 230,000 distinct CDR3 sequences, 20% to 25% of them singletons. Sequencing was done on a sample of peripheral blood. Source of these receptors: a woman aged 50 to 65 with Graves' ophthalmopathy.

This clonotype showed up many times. The CDR3 nucleotides read TGTGCCAGCCTAGGTGACAACACTGAAGCTTTCTTT. Protein product: CASLGDNTEAFF. This chain connects TRBV6-5 to TRBJ1-1, with no clear D. There are 12 residues in the CDR3. The germline V and J ends were trimmed by 8 bases and 2 bases, with 9 bases remaining between them. The germline V gene encodes CDR1 MNHEY and CDR2 SVGAGI.

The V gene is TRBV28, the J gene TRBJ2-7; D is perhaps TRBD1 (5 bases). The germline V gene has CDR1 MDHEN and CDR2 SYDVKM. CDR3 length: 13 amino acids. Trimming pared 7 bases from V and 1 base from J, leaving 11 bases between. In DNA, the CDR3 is TGTGCCAGCAAGACAGCGTTATCCTACGAGCAGTACTTC. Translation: CASKTALSYEQYF.

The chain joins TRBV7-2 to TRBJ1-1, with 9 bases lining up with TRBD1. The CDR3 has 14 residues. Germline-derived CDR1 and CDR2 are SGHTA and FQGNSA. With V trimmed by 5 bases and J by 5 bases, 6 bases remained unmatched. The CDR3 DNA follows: TGTGCCAGCAGCGTACAGGGGGCTCATACTGAAGCTTTCTTT. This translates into CASSVQGAHTEAFF. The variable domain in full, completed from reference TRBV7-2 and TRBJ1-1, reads GAGVSQSPSNKVTEKGKDVELRCDPISGHTALYWYRQSLGQGLEFLIYFQGNSAPDKSGLPSDRFSAERTGGSVSTLTIQRTQQEDSAVYLCASSVQGAHTEAFFGQGTRLTVV.

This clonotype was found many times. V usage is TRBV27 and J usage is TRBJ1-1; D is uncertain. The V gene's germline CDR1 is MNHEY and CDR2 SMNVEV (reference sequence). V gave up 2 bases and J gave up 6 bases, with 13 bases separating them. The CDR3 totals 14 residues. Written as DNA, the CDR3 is TGTGCCAGCAGTTTAAGGCCTTTTGTGCCTGAAGCTTTCTTT. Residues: CASSLRPFVPEAFF.

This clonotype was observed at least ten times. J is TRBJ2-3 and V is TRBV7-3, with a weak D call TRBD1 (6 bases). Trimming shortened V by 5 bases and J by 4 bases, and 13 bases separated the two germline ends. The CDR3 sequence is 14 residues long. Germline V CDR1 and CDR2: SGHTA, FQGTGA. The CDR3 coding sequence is TGTGCCAGCAGCGAAAGGGGGTCCCCAGATACGCAGTATTTT. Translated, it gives CASSERGSPDTQYF.

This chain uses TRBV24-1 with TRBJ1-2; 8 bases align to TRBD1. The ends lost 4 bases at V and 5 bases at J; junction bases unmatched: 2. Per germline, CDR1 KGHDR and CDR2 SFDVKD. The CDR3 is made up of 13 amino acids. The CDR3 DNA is TGTGCCACCAGTGAAGGACAGGGATATGGCTACACCTTC. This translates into CATSEGQGYGYTF.

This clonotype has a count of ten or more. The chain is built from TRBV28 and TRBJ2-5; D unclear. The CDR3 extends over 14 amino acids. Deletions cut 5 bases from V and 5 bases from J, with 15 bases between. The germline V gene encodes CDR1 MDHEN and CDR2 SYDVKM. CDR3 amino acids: CASSPSLRGETQYF. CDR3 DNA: TGTGCCAGCAGTCCTTCTCTCCGTGGGGAGACCCAGTACTTC.

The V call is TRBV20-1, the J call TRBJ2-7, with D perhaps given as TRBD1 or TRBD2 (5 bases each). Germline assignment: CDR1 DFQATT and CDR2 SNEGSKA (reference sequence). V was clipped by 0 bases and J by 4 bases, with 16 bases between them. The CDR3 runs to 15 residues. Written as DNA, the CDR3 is TGCAGTGCTAGAGATGGGGAAGGGACGGGATACGAGCAGTACTTC. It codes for CSARDGEGTGYEQYF.

This chain's CDR3 is CSARDRGVNTGELFF. DNA for the CDR3: TGCAGTGCTAGAGATCGCGGGGTGAACACCGGGGAGCTGTTTTTT. This rearrangement joins TRBV20-1 to TRBJ2-2, with D possibly being TRBD2 (6 bases). The germline V gene has CDR1 DFQATT and CDR2 SNEGSKA (reference sequence). The CDR3 contains 15 residues. Trimming removed 0 bases at V and 1 base at J, with 9 bases between.

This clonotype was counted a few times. Here the CDR3 DNA reads TGTGCCAGCAGCCCCGGGACAGGGGTTTACGATGGCTACACCTTC. Its translation: CASSPGTGVYDGYTF. V and J are TRBV5-4 and TRBJ1-2, with 10 positions matching TRBD1. The CDR3 contains 15 residues. Trimming at V came to 4 bases and at J to 6 bases, leaving 9 bases not matched to a gene. Germline CDR1 and CDR2: SGHNT and YYREEE (reference sequence).

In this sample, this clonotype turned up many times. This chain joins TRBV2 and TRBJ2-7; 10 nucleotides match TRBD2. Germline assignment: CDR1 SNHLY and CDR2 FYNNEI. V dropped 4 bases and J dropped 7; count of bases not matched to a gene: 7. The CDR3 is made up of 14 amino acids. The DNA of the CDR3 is TGTGCCAGCAGTGTCCTAGCGGGAGTGGTGGAGCAGTACTTC. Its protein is CASSVLAGVVEQYF.

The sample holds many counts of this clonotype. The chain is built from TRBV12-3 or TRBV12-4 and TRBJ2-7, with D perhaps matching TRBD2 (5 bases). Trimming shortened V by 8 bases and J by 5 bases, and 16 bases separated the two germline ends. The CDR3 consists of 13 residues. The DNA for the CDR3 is TGTGCCAGCGGGGAGCCTGCTGTCCACGAGCAGTACTTC. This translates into CASGEPAVHEQYF.

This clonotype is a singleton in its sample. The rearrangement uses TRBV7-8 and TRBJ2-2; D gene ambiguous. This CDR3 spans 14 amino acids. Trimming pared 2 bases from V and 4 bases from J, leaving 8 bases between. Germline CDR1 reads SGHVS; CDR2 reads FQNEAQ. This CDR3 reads CASSLYSGTGELFF. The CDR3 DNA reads TGTGCCAGCAGCTTATATTCGGGCACCGGGGAGCTGTTTTTT.

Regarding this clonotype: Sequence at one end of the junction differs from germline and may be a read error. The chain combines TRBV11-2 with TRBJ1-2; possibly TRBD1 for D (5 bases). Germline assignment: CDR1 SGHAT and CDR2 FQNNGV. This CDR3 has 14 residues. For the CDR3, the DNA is TGTGCCAGCAGCCAGGTCAGTTGGGACTATGGCTACATCTTC. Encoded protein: CASSQVSWDYGYIF. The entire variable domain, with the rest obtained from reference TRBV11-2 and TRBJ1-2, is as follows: EAGVAQSPRYKIIEKRQSVAFWCNPISGHATLYWYQQILGQGPKLLIQFQNNGVVDDSQLPKDRFSAERLKGVDSTLKIQPAKLEDSAVYLCASSQVSWDYGYIFGSGTRLTVV.